This T cell receptor beta chain stems from a study of T-cell reconstitution after alpha-beta-depleted transplantation in children. The CDR3 is made up of 15 amino acids. Looked up from germline, CDR1 is SGHDT and CDR2 is YYEEEE. The V and J ends lost 0 bases and 2 bases respectively, with 11 bases between them. Many counts were recorded for this clonotype. During its preparation, the TCRbeta library received unique molecular identifiers. TCRdb recomputed calls from the PCR reads with MiXCR, one row per CDR3 protein. The sample shows more than 200,000 distinct CDR3 sequences, approximately 9.9% of them seen only once.

This TCR came from a human donor who donated a stem cell graft to a child with SCID. The chain recombines TRBV5-6 with TRBJ1-1; D is perhaps TRBD1 (5 bases). The sequences come from PBMCs from the stem cell graft donor, collected from the stem cell graft. This CDR3 reads CASSLVQGGNTEAFF. CDR3 nucleotides: TGTGCCAGCAGCTTGGTTCAGGGTGGTAACACTGAAGCTTTCTTT. Supplemented by reference TRBV5-6 and TRBJ1-1, the full variable domain reads DAGVTQSPTHLIKTRGQQVTLRCSPKSGHDTVSWYQQALGQGPQFIFQYYEEEERQRGNFPDRFSGHQFPNYSSELNVNALLLGDSALYLCASSLVQGGNTEAFFGQGTRLTVV.